This TCR beta chain emerged from a study of kidney transplant recipient with SARS-CoV-2 infection. Germline V gene sequence: CDR1 MNHEY, CDR2 SMNVEV (reference sequence). V dropped 9 bases and J dropped 1; count of bases not matched to a gene: 5. The CDR3 is 13 residues long. This clonotype was detected many times. In TCRdb, the reads were re-called with MiXCR into one record per CDR3 protein. The sample lists 200,000 to 300,000 distinct CDR3 sequences, 29% seen once, with roughly 7% in the top ten. The input for sequencing was a blood sample, taken at baseline and around day 120 from a kidney transplant recipient. The TCR originated in a male patient aged 25-45 years who had COVID-19 and was a kidney transplant recipient. Some T cells could come from the graft donor. This chain connects TRBV27 to TRBJ2-7; 8 nucleotides agree with TRBD1. This chain's CDR3 is CASNRQGSYEQYF. The CDR3 DNA follows: TGTGCCAGTAATCGACAGGGGTCCTACGAGCAGTACTTC.